This T cell receptor (beta chain) was observed in a study of blood T cell repertoires in COVID-19. Turning to the study itself: Sources were T cells, B-cell-depleted T cells, or PBMCs; the material itself was cDNA or gDNA.

Some clones are missing from TCRdb's copy, which holds only in-frame ones; the method was immunoSEQ multiplex PCR. The sample lists some 220,000 clones, around 90% occurring once. CDR1 and CDR2 from the germline V gene are LGHNT and FRNRAP. V gave up 5 bases and J gave up 3 bases, with 11 bases separating them. This CDR3 contains 14 residues. One Seattle source followed patients from active infection through their disease course. Sequenced: peripheral blood. The clonotype comes from a man under 40 with COVID-19, enrolled during active disease. The chain is built from TRBV12-5 and TRBJ1-5; a possible D gene is TRBD1 (6 bases). The CDR3 protein is CASGGGQINQPQHF. CDR3 coding DNA: TGTGCTAGTGGTGGCGGACAGATCAATCAGCCCCAGCATTTT.